This T cell receptor beta chain was obtained from a study of cytomegalovirus exposure and HLA in healthy donors. Points from the study as a whole: TCR beta chain V- and J-gene trimming was linked, in a later analysis, to a missense variant in DCLRE1C.

PCR used 60 Vbeta primers and 13 Jbeta primers. Here immunoSEQ multiplex PCR was the method, and the copy in TCRdb shows in-frame clones only, minus some. The sample lists about 80,000 clones; over 65% were seen once. For this clone: Its specificity is not known.

Germline V lookup: CDR1 MNHNS, CDR2 SASEGT. The length of the CDR3 is 13 residues. V was cut by 3 bases and J by 5 bases, with 10 bases left in between. Sequences were obtained from PBMCs. The source of this sequence is a man aged 50 to 60 in good health and CMV-seronegative. This rearrangement joins TRBV6-1 to TRBJ1-2; D ambiguous. The CDR3 loop reads CASSDYGRYGYTF. CDR3 in DNA: TGTGCCAGCAGTGACTATGGGAGGTATGGCTACACCTTC.